Here is one T cell receptor beta chain with its context. Its antigen is currently unknown. This record comes from a study of T cell responses to AZD1222 COVID-19 vaccine. V trimming: 7 bases; J trimming: 3 bases; junction bases outside the gene matches: 10. The CDR3 runs to 15 residues. Germline loops: CDR1 GTSNPN, CDR2 SVGIG (reference sequence). Produced via immunoSEQ multiplex PCR; TCRdb's table is partial and in-frame only. Altogether roughly 110,000 clones are present, roughly 88% being singletons, with the ten largest covering 7% to 9%. Study-wide findings and caveats: Recipients of AZD1222 seropositive at baseline numbered only 5 to 7. The breadth and depth of Spike-specific TCRs increased once two AZD1222 doses had been given.

The chain couples TRBV30 to TRBJ2-7; 12 bases align to TRBD2. This material consisted of peripheral blood, taken 28 days after the second AZD1222 dose. The TCR sequence derives from an adult who received the AZD1222 COVID-19 vaccine. The chain's CDR3 is CASYSGTSGLYEQYF. CDR3 bases: TGTGCCTCTTATTCCGGGACTAGCGGGCTCTACGAGCAGTACTTC.